This TCR beta chain derives from a study of memory B cells and T cells in multiple sclerosis. Concerning this clone itself: Its cognate antigen is unknown.

The CDR3 totals 18 residues. The V segment lost 2 bases and the J segment 0 bases; nucleotides outside the gene matches: 5. The V gene's germline CDR1 is MDHEN and CDR2 SYDVKM. After stimulus-free culture, autoproliferating CFSE-dim and non-proliferating CFSE-high T cells were sequenced separately. Replicate wells were pooled after approximately 7 days of stimulus-free culture of roughly 5x10^7 CFSE-labeled PBMCs. PBMCs were labeled with approximately 0.5 uM CFSE and cultured without exogenous stimuli. The table came from immunoSEQ multiplex PCR; TCRdb's copy has only in-frame clones and leaves some out. The sample holds about 32,000 clones, around 88% seen once. Whole-study findings and limits: Shared clonotype counts depended on differing compartment clone-set sizes and were normalized.

The J gene is TRBJ2-2, the V gene TRBV28, with 11 bases that match TRBD2. Sequencing was done on a sample of PBMCs from blood kept in culture. The TCR was taken from a human donor with multiple sclerosis. The CDR3 DNA reads as TGTGCCAGCAGTTTACTGGGACTAGCGGAAACGAACACCGGGGAGCTGTTTTTT. It specifies CASSLLGLAETNTGELFF.